The 25 T cell receptor beta chains below were found in one sample sequenced in a study of OX40 agonist ivuxolimab in advanced cancers. Receptor libraries were prepared by the immunoSEQ multiplex PCR assay. Held by TCRdb, this immuneACCESS table contains in-frame sequences only and omits some clones. Under half of the omission traces to an unresolved V gene where checked; the cause of the rest is unknown. The sample table lists 92,000 or so clones, 90% of them with a count of one. Approximately 7.4% of the sample comes from the top ten. The sequencing used CD4+ or CD8+ T cells sorted from blood, collected in a trial of the OX40 agonist ivuxolimab. Receptor source: an adult with an advanced solid tumor such as melanoma, head and neck, liver or kidney cancer.

The chain joins TRBV4-1 to TRBJ1-1, with 10 bases that match TRBD1. V dropped 1 base and J dropped 0; count of bases not matched to a gene: 14. From germline, CDR1 is MGHRA and CDR2 YSYEKL. The CDR3 is 20 residues long. The CDR3 region has the DNA TGCGCCAGCAGCCAAGTAGGGACAGGGGAGAACCCGCTTTTGAACACTGAAGCTTTCTTT. Translated: CASSQVGTGENPLLNTEAFF.

This CDR3 reads CASGSFVDNEQFF. As DNA, the CDR3 is TGTGCCAGCGGGTCGTTTGTCGATAATGAGCAGTTCTTC. The chain employs TRBV27 and TRBJ2-1; no firm D call. The germline V gene has CDR1 MNHEY and CDR2 SMNVEV (reference sequence). The CDR3 runs 13 residues. Between the trimmed V and J ends, which lost 8 bases and 7 bases, there was a span of 15 bases.

This clone was seen only once. The chain uses TRBV2 and TRBJ2-7; D is perhaps TRBD2 (5 bases). V shed 5 bases and J shed 2 bases, with 16 bases lying between them. Germline CDR1 and CDR2: SNHLY and FYNNEI. The CDR3 covers 15 residues. This CDR3 reads CASSPYSVGAYEQYF. The DNA of the CDR3 is TGTGCCAGCAGTCCATACTCCGTCGGGGCCTACGAGCAGTACTTC.

V is TRBV7-9 and J is TRBJ2-1, with TRBD2 matching 7 bases. Trimming cost V 1 base and J 1 base; bases outside gene matches: 1. The CDR3 extends over 15 amino acids. Per the germline V gene, CDR1 is SEHNR and CDR2 is FQNEAQ (reference sequence). DNA of the CDR3: TGTGCCAGCAGCTTAGTGGGAGGGTCCTACAATGAGCAGTTCTTC. Its translation: CASSLVGGSYNEQFF.

The genes are TRBV19 and TRBJ2-1, with 8 bases aligning to TRBD2. The ends lost 5 bases at V and 7 bases at J; junction bases unmatched: 10. CDR3 length: 15 amino acids. In germline, CDR1 is LNHDA, CDR2 SQIVND (reference sequence). CDR3 bases: TGTGCCAGTAGTGTTACTAGCGGACCGGGTAATGAGCAGTTCTTC. Encoded protein: CASSVTSGPGNEQFF.

J is TRBJ2-7 and V is TRBV5-4; TRBD2 agrees at 9 bases. Germline V gives CDR1 SGHNT, CDR2 YYREEE (reference sequence). CDR3 size: 15 residues. V lost 0 bases and J lost 0; bases outside the gene matches: 1. CDR3 nucleotide sequence: TGTGCCAGCAGCTTGGCTAGCGGGGCCTCCTACGAGCAGTACTTC. Translating it yields CASSLASGASYEQYF.

V and J are TRBV10-1 and TRBJ2-1; possible D gene TRBD2, 6 bases. V gave up 1 base and J gave up 6 bases, with 13 bases separating them. Germline assignment: CDR1 WNHNN and CDR2 SYGVQD (reference sequence). This CDR3 comprises 15 residues. The CDR3 loop is CASSEWSSASNEQFF. The CDR3 coding sequence is TGCGCCAGCAGTGAGTGGTCTAGCGCGAGCAATGAGCAGTTCTTC.

This chain connects TRBV18 to TRBJ2-2; D might be TRBD1 or TRBD2, each matching 6 bases. This CDR3 contains 14 residues. Trimming took 2 bases from V and 7 from J, leaving 11 bases between them. Germline lookup yields CDR1 KGHSH and CDR2 LQKENI. The CDR3 nucleotides are TGTGCCAGCTCACCAACGGGGGCAGGCGGGGAGCTGTTTTTT. Translation: CASSPTGAGGELFF.

J is TRBJ2-1 and V is TRBV5-6, with D unresolved. The V and J ends lost 2 bases and 4 bases respectively, with 16 bases between them. Germline lookup yields CDR1 SGHDT and CDR2 YYEEEE. This CDR3 comprises 16 residues. Here the CDR3 reads CASSFDGVFRYNEQFF. DNA of the CDR3: TGTGCCAGCAGCTTTGACGGTGTATTTAGGTACAATGAGCAGTTCTTC.

This clone was recorded a few times. This chain connects TRBV30 to TRBJ2-7; 9 nucleotides line up with TRBD2. CDR1 and CDR2 (germline): GTSNPN, SVGIG (reference sequence). Trimming at V came to 3 bases and at J to 6 bases, leaving 9 bases not matched to a gene. The CDR3 is 14 amino acids. The CDR3, as DNA: TGTGCCTGGAGCGCCTCAGCGGGAGGTTTCGAGCAGTACTTC. This gives the protein CAWSASAGGFEQYF.

The chain links TRBV15 to TRBJ1-4; D remains unclear. Germline V gene sequence: CDR1 LNHNV, CDR2 YYDKDF (reference sequence). There are 18 residues in the CDR3. Deletions cut 2 bases from V and 8 bases from J, with 24 bases between. CDR3 in amino acids: CATSRIAGSGSISEKLFF. The CDR3 DNA sequence: TGTGCCACCAGCAGAATCGCGGGCTCCGGGTCCATAAGCGAAAAACTGTTTTTT.

The chain recombines TRBV2 with TRBJ2-7; TRBD1 matches 8 bases. J lost 7 bases, V lost 6 bases, and 11 bases had no gene match. Germline-derived CDR1 and CDR2 are SNHLY and FYNNEI. CDR3 size: 14 residues. The CDR3 nucleotides are TGTGCCAGCAGCATTTCGACAGGGGTCGGGGAGCAGTACTTC. It translates to CASSISTGVGEQYF.

The gene calls are TRBV4-1 and TRBJ2-7, with no clear D. The CDR3 covers 15 residues. The germline V gene has CDR1 MGHRA and CDR2 YSYEKL. Trimming took off 6 bases at V and 4 bases at J, with 19 bases between the two ends. CDR3 sequence reads: CASRQQALSQYEQYF. The DNA of the CDR3 is TGCGCCAGCAGGCAACAAGCACTATCCCAATACGAGCAGTACTTC.

The chain combines TRBV29-1 with TRBJ1-1; D perhaps matches TRBD1 (6 bases). Germline CDR1 reads SQVTM; CDR2 reads ANQGSEA. The CDR3 extends over 15 amino acids. With 3 bases removed from V and 1 base from J, the gap between germline ends came to 15 bases. CDR3 sequence reads: CSVDGAGVRNTEAFF. Here the CDR3 DNA reads TGCAGCGTTGATGGTGCAGGGGTACGGAACACTGAAGCTTTCTTT.

This clone occurred once. The rearrangement uses TRBV7-6 and TRBJ2-7, with 12 bases that match TRBD2. CDR3 length: 16 amino acids. The J segment lost 1 base and the V segment lost 5 bases, leaving 6 bases of the junction unmatched. CDR1 and CDR2 from the germline V gene are SGHVS and FNYEAQ. DNA for the CDR3: TGTGCCAGCAGCCTCCAGACTAGCGGGAGTTCCTACGAGCAGTACTTC. This translates into CASSLQTSGSSYEQYF.

V gene TRBV10-2 combines with J gene TRBJ2-3; the D gene is possibly TRBD1 (5 bases). Germline V gene lookup returns CDR1 WSHSY and CDR2 SAAADI. The CDR3 is 16 amino acids. V was pared by 6 bases and J by 0 bases, with 16 bases between. CDR3 nucleotide sequence: TGCGCCAGCAGGACCTCAAGACAGACTAGCACAGATACGCAGTATTTT. It specifies CASRTSRQTSTDTQYF.

This clone was seen a single time. This chain connects TRBV14 to TRBJ1-5; D possibly corresponds to TRBD1 (5 bases). Germline assignment: CDR1 SGHDN and CDR2 FVKESK. V dropped 1 base and J dropped 1 base, with 17 bases sitting between them. The CDR3 runs to 18 residues. The CDR3 sequence: CASSQGPPTDFSNQPQHF. The CDR3 DNA sequence: TGTGCCAGCAGCCAAGGCCCCCCGACAGATTTCAGCAATCAGCCCCAGCATTTT.

This chain uses TRBV21-1 with TRBJ2-1; the table's D call of TRBD1 was not tested on the DNA. TRBV21-1 constitutes a pseudogene. This CDR3 comprises 15 residues. The CDR3 coding sequence is TGTGCCAGCAGCAAAGGGACAGCTCCCCACAATGAGCAGTTCTTC. Residues: CASSKGTAPHNEQFF.

DNA for the CDR3: TGTGCCAGCAGTGGCGGGACAGGGAGAAATTCACCCCTCCACTTT. Its translation: CASSGGTGRNSPLHF. The chain carries TRBV7-2 and TRBJ1-6; the match to TRBD1 covers 9 bases. CDR1 and CDR2 from the germline V gene are SGHTA and FQGNSA. V lost 6 bases to trimming and J lost 7 bases; unmatched junction nucleotides: 7. The CDR3 is made up of 15 amino acids.

The V call is TRBV5-1, the J call TRBJ2-7; no clear D gene. This CDR3 is 12 amino acids long. V was pared by 2 bases and J by 4 bases, with 7 bases between. The germline gives CDR1 SGHRS, CDR2 YFSETQ. CDR3: CASSLIGYEQYF. Here the CDR3 DNA reads TGCGCCAGCAGCTTAATAGGATACGAGCAGTACTTC.

A remark on this clone: The junction differs from germline at one of its ends, possibly a read error. The V and J genes are TRBV5-1 and TRBJ2-5, with D unresolved. CDR3 length: 14 residues. The germline CDR1 and CDR2 sequences are SGHRS and YFSETQ. The CDR3 nucleotides read TGCGCCAACAGCTTGGGTCCGTCCCCAGAGACCCAGTACTTC. Translated, it gives CANSLGPSPETQYF.

The chain carries TRBV7-3 and TRBJ2-2, with D unclear. V lost 0 bases to trimming and J lost 6 bases, with 5 bases between them. This CDR3 is built from 13 residues. CDR1 and CDR2 (germline): SGHTA, FQGTGA. The CDR3 reads CASSLTGSGELFF. The DNA for the CDR3 is TGTGCCAGCAGCTTAACAGGGTCCGGGGAGCTGTTTTTT.

This clone appeared a single time. CDR3 residues: CASSADRVQPQHF. CDR3 in DNA: TGTGCCAGCAGCGCTGACAGGGTTCAGCCCCAGCATTTT. The chain is built from TRBV2 and TRBJ1-5, with 7 bases identical to TRBD1. This CDR3 has 13 amino acids. Germline loops: CDR1 SNHLY, CDR2 FYNNEI. The ends lost 6 bases at V and 6 bases at J; junction bases unmatched: 5.

The gene calls are TRBV10-3 and TRBJ2-3; 8 nucleotides line up with TRBD2. V trimming: 4 bases; J trimming: 2 bases; junction bases outside the gene matches: 2. The germline CDR1 and CDR2 sequences are ENHRY and SYGVKD. The CDR3 consists of 14 residues. DNA of the CDR3: TGTGCCATCAGTGTGCGGGAGGACACAGATACGCAGTATTTT. Its translation: CAISVREDTDTQYF.

The chain recombines TRBV7-8 with TRBJ2-2; 7 bases are a match to TRBD2. The germline V gene has CDR1 SGHVS and CDR2 FQNEAQ. The CDR3 contains 15 residues. The V and J ends lost 0 bases and 4 bases, in that order; junction bases with no gene match: 2. The CDR3 protein is CASSLAGGRTGELFF. The CDR3 DNA reads as TGTGCCAGCAGCTTAGCGGGAGGGCGCACCGGGGAGCTGTTTTTT.